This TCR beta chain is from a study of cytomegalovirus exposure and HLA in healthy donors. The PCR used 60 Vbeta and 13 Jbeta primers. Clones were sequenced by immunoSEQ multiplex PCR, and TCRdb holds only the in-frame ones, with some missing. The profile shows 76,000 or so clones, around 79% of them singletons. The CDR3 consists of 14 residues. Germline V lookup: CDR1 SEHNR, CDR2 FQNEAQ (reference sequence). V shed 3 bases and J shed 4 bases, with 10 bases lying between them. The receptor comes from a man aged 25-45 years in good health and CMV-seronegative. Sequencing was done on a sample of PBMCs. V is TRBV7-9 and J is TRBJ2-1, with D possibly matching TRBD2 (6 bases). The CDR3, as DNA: TGTGCCAGCAGCTTGGGGGGTTTTTACAATGAGCAGTTCTTC. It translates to CASSLGGFYNEQFF.